This T cell receptor beta chain was profiled in a study of OX40 agonist ivuxolimab in advanced cancers. Overall study context: Treatment of patients was with ivuxolimab, an agonistic anti-OX40 (CD134) antibody. Checkpoint inhibitors had been given previously to over 30% of patients.

Only in-frame clones appear in the TCRdb table, and some are missing; sequencing was by immunoSEQ multiplex PCR. This table has under 85,000 clones, about 85% appearing once. From germline, CDR1 is KGHSH and CDR2 LQKENI. The length of the CDR3 is 16 residues. With 2 bases clipped from V and 3 bases from J, the junction kept 4 bases outside the gene matches. General study findings and limits: Blood T cells, both CD4+ and CD8+, expanded clonally by week 6 at 0.1 to 3.0 mg/kg. Low normalized T-cell clonal expansion also characterized some of the nonresponders.

Remarks on this clone: Its antigen is unknown.

Sample: CD4+ or CD8+ T cells sorted from blood, taken in a trial of the OX40 agonist ivuxolimab. This TCR was sampled from an adult with an advanced solid tumor such as melanoma, head and neck, liver or kidney cancer. The rearrangement links TRBV18 to TRBJ1-4, with 9 positions matching TRBD1. The CDR3 DNA reads TGTGCCAGCTCACCAACCACAGGGGGCTCTAATGAAAAACTGTTTTTT. This gives the protein CASSPTTGGSNEKLFF.